The entry below gives a single T cell receptor (beta chain) sequence along with its context. The data derive from a study of control samples from healthy donors and cancer patients. CDR3 length: 15 amino acids. In germline, CDR1 is LNHDA, CDR2 SQIVND (reference sequence). Trimming removed 4 bases from V and 0 bases from J, with 12 bases in between. The table came from immunoSEQ multiplex PCR; TCRdb's copy has only in-frame clones and leaves some out. The data hold 80,000 to 100,000 clones, with 80% to 95% observed a single time. V gene TRBV19 combines with J gene TRBJ1-1; D may be TRBD1 (5 bases). The source of this sequence is a human donor in good health. The donor label of this sample is uncertain. Sequenced: blood. The CDR3 DNA reads as TGTGCCAGTAGTAGTTCCGGGGGAGTGAACACTGAAGCTTTCTTT. This sequence encodes CASSSSGGVNTEAFF.